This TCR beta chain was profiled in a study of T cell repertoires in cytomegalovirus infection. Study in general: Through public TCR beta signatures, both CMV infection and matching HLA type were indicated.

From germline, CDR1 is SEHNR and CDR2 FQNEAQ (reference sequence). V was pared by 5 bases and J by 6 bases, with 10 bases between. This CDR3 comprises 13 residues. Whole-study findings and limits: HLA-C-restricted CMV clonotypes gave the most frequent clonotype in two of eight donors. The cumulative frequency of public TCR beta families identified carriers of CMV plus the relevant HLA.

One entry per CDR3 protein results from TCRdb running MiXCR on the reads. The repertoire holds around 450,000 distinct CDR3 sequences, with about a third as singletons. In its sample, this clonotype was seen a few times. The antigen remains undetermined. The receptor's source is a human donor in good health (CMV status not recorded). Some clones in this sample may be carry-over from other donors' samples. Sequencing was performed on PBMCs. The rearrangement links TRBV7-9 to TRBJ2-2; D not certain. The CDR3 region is CASSLSESGELFF. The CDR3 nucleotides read TGTGCCAGCAGCCTTTCCGAATCCGGGGAGCTGTTTTTT.